This TCR beta chain was identified during a study of blood T cell repertoires in COVID-19. About the research overall: The study drew acute and convalescent COVID-19 samples from the United States, Italy and Spain. T cells, B-cell-depleted T cells, or PBMCs provided the cDNA or gDNA that served as material.

Original processing notes: Reference gene primer amplification yielded estimated nucleated cell counts. Using immunoSEQ multiplex PCR, the repertoire was profiled, and TCRdb retains in-frame clones only, with some absent. V, J and clone size are taken as reported in that table, and D and trimming were inferred from the DNA itself. The sample includes hundreds of thousands of clones, 75% to 90% seen only once; the top ten take approximately 1.2%. With 4 bases clipped from V and 3 bases from J, the junction kept 11 bases outside the gene matches. Germline CDR1 SGHTA, CDR2 FQGNSA. CDR3 size: 18 residues. Allocation to cohorts depended on clinical history reported by the participants.

The clonotype originates from a man under 40 who had recovered from COVID-19. The sequenced material came from PBMCs or T cells enriched from blood (not recorded which). The chain has TRBV7-2 and TRBJ2-3; 12 nucleotides agree with TRBD2. Written as DNA, the CDR3 is TGTGCCAGCAGCTCCACCACAAGCACTAGCGGGAGGACAGATACGCAGTATTTT. As protein: CASSSTTSTSGRTDTQYF.